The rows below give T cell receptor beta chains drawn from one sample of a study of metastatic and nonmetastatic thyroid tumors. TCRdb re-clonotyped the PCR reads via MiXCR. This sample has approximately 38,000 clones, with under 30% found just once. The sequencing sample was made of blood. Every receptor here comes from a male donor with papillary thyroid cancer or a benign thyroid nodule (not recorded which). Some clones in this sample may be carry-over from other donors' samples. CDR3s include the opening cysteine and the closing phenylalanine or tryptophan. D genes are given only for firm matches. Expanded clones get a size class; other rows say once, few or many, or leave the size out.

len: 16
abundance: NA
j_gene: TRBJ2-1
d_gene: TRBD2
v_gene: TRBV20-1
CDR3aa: CSAQKWSSGRMSEQFF
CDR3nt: TGCAGTGCTCAAAAGTGGTCTAGCGGGAGAATGAGTGAGCAGTTCTTC

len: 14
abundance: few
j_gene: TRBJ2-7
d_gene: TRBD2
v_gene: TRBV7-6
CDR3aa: CASSPGRGVYEQYF
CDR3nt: TGTGCCAGCAGCCCCGGGAGGGGGGTATACGAGCAGTACTTC

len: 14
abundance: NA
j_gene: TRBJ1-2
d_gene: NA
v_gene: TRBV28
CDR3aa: CASSSGAANYGYTF
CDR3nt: TGTGCCAGCAGTTCTGGTGCTGCTAACTATGGCTACACCTTC

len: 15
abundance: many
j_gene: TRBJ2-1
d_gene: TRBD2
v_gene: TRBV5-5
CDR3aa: CASSLGAGVGNEQFF
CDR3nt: TGTGCCAGCAGCTTGGGGGCGGGAGTCGGGAATGAGCAGTTCTTC

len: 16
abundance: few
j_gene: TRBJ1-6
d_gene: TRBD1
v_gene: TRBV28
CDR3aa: CASSPTGTGQGSPLHF
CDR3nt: TGTGCCAGCAGTCCAACCGGGACAGGGCAGGGATCACCCCTCCACTTT

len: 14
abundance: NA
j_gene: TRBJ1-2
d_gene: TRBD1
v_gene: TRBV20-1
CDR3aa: CSAPRGTGNYGYTF
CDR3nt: TGCAGTGCCCCCAGGGGGACAGGCAACTATGGCTACACCTTC

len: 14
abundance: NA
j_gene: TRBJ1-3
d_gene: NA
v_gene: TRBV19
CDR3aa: CATQGGGTGNTIYF
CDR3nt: TGTGCCACCCAAGGGGGGGGCACTGGAAACACCATATATTTT

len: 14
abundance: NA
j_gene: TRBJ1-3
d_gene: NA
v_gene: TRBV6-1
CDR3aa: CASSPGTDPIAIYF
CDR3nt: TGTGCCAGCAGTCCGGGCACTGACCCAATCGCCATATATTTT

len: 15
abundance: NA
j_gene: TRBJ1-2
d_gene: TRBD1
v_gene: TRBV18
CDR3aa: CASSTGTGRNYGYTF
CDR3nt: TGTGCCAGCTCAACCGGGACAGGCCGTAACTATGGCTACACCTTC

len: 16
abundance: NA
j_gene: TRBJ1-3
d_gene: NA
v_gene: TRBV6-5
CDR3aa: CASSLMSEGSGNTIYF
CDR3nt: TGTGCCAGCAGTTTAATGAGCGAGGGCTCTGGAAACACCATATATTTT

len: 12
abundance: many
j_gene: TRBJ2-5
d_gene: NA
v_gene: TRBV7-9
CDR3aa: CASSWGKETQYF
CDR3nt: TGTGCCAGCAGCTGGGGGAAAGAGACCCAGTACTTC

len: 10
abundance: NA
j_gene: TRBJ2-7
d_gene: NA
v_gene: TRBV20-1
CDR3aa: CSTGSLEQYF
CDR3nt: TGCAGTACTGGTTCATTGGAGCAGTACTTC

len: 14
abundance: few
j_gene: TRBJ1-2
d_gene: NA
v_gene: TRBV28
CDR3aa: CASSLWNRDQGYTF
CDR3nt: TGTGCCAGCAGTTTATGGAATAGGGACCAAGGCTACACCTTC

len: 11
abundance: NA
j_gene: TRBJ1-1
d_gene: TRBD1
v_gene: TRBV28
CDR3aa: CASGTGRSAFF
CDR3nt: TGTGCCAGTGGGACAGGGAGGTCGGCTTTCTTT

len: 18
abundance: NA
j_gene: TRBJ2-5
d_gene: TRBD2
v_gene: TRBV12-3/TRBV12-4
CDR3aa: CASSLVGLAGGVQETQYF
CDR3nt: TGTGCCAGCAGTTTAGTGGGACTAGCGGGAGGGGTTCAAGAGACCCAGTACTTC

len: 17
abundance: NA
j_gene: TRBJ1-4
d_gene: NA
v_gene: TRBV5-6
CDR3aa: CASSAGTEVRRDEKLFF
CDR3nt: TGTGCCAGCAGCGCCGGGACCGAGGTTAGGAGAGATGAAAAACTGTTTTTT

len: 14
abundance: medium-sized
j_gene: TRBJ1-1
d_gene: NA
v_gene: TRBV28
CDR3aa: CASSLTRRITEAFF
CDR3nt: TGTGCCAGCAGTTTAACGCGCAGGATCACTGAAGCTTTCTTT

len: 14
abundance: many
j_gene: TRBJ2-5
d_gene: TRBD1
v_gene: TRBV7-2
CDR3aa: CASSLGRGLETQYF
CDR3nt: TGTGCCAGCAGCTTAGGCAGGGGGCTCGAGACCCAGTACTTC

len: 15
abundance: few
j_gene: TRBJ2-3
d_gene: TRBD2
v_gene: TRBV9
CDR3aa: CASSAIAGGLDTQYF
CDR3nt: TGTGCCAGCAGCGCAATAGCGGGAGGGCTGGATACGCAGTATTTT

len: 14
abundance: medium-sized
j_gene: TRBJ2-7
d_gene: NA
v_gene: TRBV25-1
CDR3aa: CASSELGATYEQYF
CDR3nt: TGTGCCAGCAGTGAACTGGGGGCTACCTACGAGCAGTACTTC

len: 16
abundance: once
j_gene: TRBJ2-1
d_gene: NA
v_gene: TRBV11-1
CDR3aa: CASSLAGTTNYNEQFF
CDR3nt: TGTGCCAGCAGCTTGGCGGGAACTACCAACTACAATGAGCAGTTCTTC

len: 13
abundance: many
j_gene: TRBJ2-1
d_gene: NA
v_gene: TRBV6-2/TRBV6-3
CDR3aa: CASGSRGYNEQFF
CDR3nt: TGTGCCAGCGGCTCGCGGGGATACAATGAGCAGTTCTTC

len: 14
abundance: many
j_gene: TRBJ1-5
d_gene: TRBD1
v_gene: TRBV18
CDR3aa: CASSLNRGNQPQHF
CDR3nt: TGTGCCAGCTCACTTAACAGGGGGAATCAGCCCCAGCATTTT

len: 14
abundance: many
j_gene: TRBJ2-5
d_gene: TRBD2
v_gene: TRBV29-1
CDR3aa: CSVDRTSDQETQYF
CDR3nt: TGCAGCGTTGATAGGACTAGCGACCAAGAGACCCAGTACTTC

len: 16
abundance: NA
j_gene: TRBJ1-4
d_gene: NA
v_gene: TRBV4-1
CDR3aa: CASSQPGGATNEKLFF
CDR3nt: TGCGCCAGCAGCCAACCCGGGGGTGCAACTAATGAAAAACTGTTTTTT

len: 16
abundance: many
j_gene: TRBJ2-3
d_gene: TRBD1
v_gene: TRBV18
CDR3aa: CASSPVGQGATDTQYF
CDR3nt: TGTGCCAGCTCACCAGTGGGACAGGGGGCAACAGATACGCAGTATTTT

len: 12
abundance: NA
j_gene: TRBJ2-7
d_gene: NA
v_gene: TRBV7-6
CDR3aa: CASRGSTYEQYF
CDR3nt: TGTGCCAGTAGGGGGTCAACCTACGAGCAGTACTTC

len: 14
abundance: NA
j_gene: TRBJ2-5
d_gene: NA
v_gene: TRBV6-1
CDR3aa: CASSLKYNQETQYF
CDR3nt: TGTGCCAGCAGTCTCAAATATAACCAAGAGACCCAGTACTTC